The 13 T cell receptor beta chains below were found in one sample sequenced in a study of T-cell memory formation after mild COVID-19. A single record per CDR3 protein comes from TCRdb applying MiXCR to the 5' RACE reads. The data contain around 55,000 distinct CDR3 sequences, 9.5% of them singletons. Input material: PBMCs or a T cell subset sorted from them (not recorded which). The source of these receptors is a man between 18 and 29 years old who had mild COVID-19 (a few samples of this study predate the infection). Cell type and time point are not known.

This clonotype was counted between two and nine times. This chain connects TRBV10-3 to TRBJ2-5; tentatively, D is TRBD1 (6 bases). CDR1 is ENHRY and CDR2 is SYGVKD in the germline V gene. The CDR3 runs 14 residues. Trimming left V 3 bases short and J 1 base short, with 9 bases between. The CDR3 reads CAISEQGSQETQYF. The CDR3 region has the DNA TGTGCCATCAGTGAACAGGGAAGCCAAGAGACCCAGTACTTC.

This chain joins TRBV7-8 and TRBJ2-3; D tentatively reads TRBD1 or TRBD2 (9 bases each). Germline values: CDR1 SGHVS, CDR2 FQNEAQ. V was trimmed by 5 bases and J by 0 bases, leaving 39 bases between them. The CDR3 is 24 residues long. The CDR3 reads CASSRRGGQGSPGVVAGSTDTQYF. In nucleotides, the CDR3 is TGTGCCAGCAGCCGGCGGGGGGGACAGGGTAGCCCGGGAGTAGTGGCTGGTAGCACAGATACGCAGTATTTT.

The CDR3: CASSFTGGSYNEQFF. As DNA, the CDR3 is TGTGCCAGCAGTTTTACGGGGGGATCCTACAATGAGCAGTTCTTC. The chain is built from TRBV27 and TRBJ2-1; 7 positions agree with TRBD2. Trimming at V came to 3 bases and at J to 1 base, leaving 3 bases not matched to a gene. The CDR3 runs 15 residues. CDR1 is MNHEY, CDR2 SMNVEV, per germline (reference sequence).

Only a few counts were recorded for this clonotype. J is TRBJ2-2 and V is TRBV7-9, with 10 positions matching TRBD1. V was pared by 4 bases and J by 5 bases, with 10 bases of the junction left unmatched. This CDR3 comprises 17 residues. Germline V gene lookup returns CDR1 SEHNR and CDR2 FQNEAQ (reference sequence). This CDR3 is CASSSGGGQGRTGELFF. The CDR3 nucleotides are TGTGCCAGCAGCTCAGGAGGGGGACAGGGGCGAACCGGGGAGCTGTTTTTT. Using reference TRBV7-9 and TRBJ2-2 for the parts outside the CDR3, the full variable domain is DTGVSQNPRHKITKRGQNVTFRCDPISEHNRLYWYRQTLGQGPEFLTYFQNEAQLEKSRLLSDRFSAERPKGSFSTLEIQRTEQGDSAMYLCASSSGGGQGRTGELFFGEGSRLTVL.

The V and J genes are TRBV12-3 or TRBV12-4 and TRBJ2-2; D gene uncertain. V lost 7 bases and J 5 bases, leaving 5 bases between the germline ends. The CDR3 runs 11 residues. In DNA, the CDR3 is TGTGCCAGCACCGAGACCGGGGAGCTGTTTTTT. Its protein is CASTETGELFF.

This chain connects TRBV24-1 to TRBJ2-3; weak D call: TRBD2 (6 bases). V was clipped by 4 bases and J by 4 bases, with 14 bases between them. CDR1 and CDR2 from the germline V gene are KGHDR and SFDVKD. The CDR3 is 15 residues long. The CDR3 DNA reads as TGTGCCACCAGTGACGCGGGGCAGGGAGCAGATACGCAGTATTTT. Residues: CATSDAGQGADTQYF.

This clonotype was seen a few times. The chain joins TRBV7-9 to TRBJ2-7, with TRBD2 matching over 8 bases. There are 15 residues in the CDR3. CDR1 and CDR2 (germline): SEHNR, FQNEAQ (reference sequence). V was clipped by 3 bases and J by 4 bases; unmatched bases: 8. The CDR3 coding sequence is TGTGCCAGCAGCTTTACGCGGGGGGCTCAATACGAGCAGTACTTC. Amino acid sequence: CASSFTRGAQYEQYF. Variable domain in full (rest from reference TRBV7-9 and TRBJ2-7): DTGVSQNPRHKITKRGQNVTFRCDPISEHNRLYWYRQTLGQGPEFLTYFQNEAQLEKSRLLSDRFSAERPKGSFSTLEIQRTEQGDSAMYLCASSFTRGAQYEQYFGPGTRLTVT.

This clonotype has a handful of counts. The V and J genes are TRBV2 and TRBJ2-7; possibly TRBD2 for D (6 bases). Trimming stripped 7 bases from V and 4 bases from J, with 14 bases between. The CDR3 is made up of 13 amino acids. Germline-derived CDR1 and CDR2 are SNHLY and FYNNEI. The CDR3 loop is CASKAGGEYEQYF. Here the CDR3 DNA reads TGTGCCAGCAAAGCTGGAGGGGAGTACGAGCAGTACTTC. Supplemented by reference TRBV2 and TRBJ2-7, the full variable domain reads EPEVTQTPSHQVTQMGQEVILRCVPISNHLYFYWYRQILGQKVEFLVSFYNNEISEKSEIFDDQFSVERPDGSNFTLKIRSTKLEDSAMYFCASKAGGEYEQYFGPGTRLTVT.

CDR3 coding DNA: TGTGCCTGGAGTGTATCATTCACTGAAGCTTTCTTT. It is translated as CAWSVSFTEAFF. This chain joins TRBV30 and TRBJ1-1; D gene unclear. CDR3 size: 12 residues. Germline CDR1 GTSNPN, CDR2 SVGIG (reference sequence). The V end was cut by 0 bases, the J end by 4 bases, with 6 bases between. The full variable domain, with the rest looked up from reference TRBV30 and TRBJ1-1, is SQTIHQWPATLVQPVGSPLSLECTVEGTSNPNLYWYRQAAGRGLQLLFYSVGIGQISSEVPQNLSASRPQDRQFILSSKKLLLSDSGFYLCAWSVSFTEAFFGQGTRLTVV.

J is TRBJ1-2 and V is TRBV30; the D is unclear. CDR3 length: 12 residues. Germline V gene lookup returns CDR1 GTSNPN and CDR2 SVGIG (reference sequence). Trimming stripped 0 bases from V and 4 bases from J, with 6 bases between. CDR3: CAWSVQSYGYTF. In DNA form, the CDR3 reads TGTGCCTGGAGTGTACAGTCCTATGGCTACACCTTC.

This clonotype was picked up many times. V gene TRBV18 combines with J gene TRBJ2-7; D remains ambiguous. The CDR3 has 15 amino acids. V lost 0 bases and J 1 base, leaving 10 bases between the germline ends. CDR1 KGHSH and CDR2 LQKENI come from the germline V gene. CDR3 region: CASSPPARTSYEQYF. CDR3 sequence (DNA): TGTGCCAGCTCACCACCGGCCAGGACGTCCTACGAGCAGTACTTC.

This clonotype was detected a few times. The chain combines TRBV6-5 with TRBJ1-2; D ambiguous. The germline gives CDR1 MNHEY, CDR2 SVGAGI. V lost 4 bases and J 8 bases, leaving 11 bases between the germline ends. The CDR3 sequence is 12 residues long. The CDR3 DNA is TGTGCCAGCAGTTCCCGTCTCCGGGGCTACACCTTC. Translating it yields CASSSRLRGYTF.

This clonotype was detected a few times. The V and J genes are TRBV5-1 and TRBJ2-6, with D uncertain. Trimming took off 4 bases at V and 4 bases at J, with 6 bases between the two ends. Germline assignment: CDR1 SGHRS and CDR2 YFSETQ. There are 13 residues in the CDR3. CDR3 bases: TGCGCCAGCAGCCTGCCCGGGGCCAACGTCCTGACTTTC. The encoded protein is CASSLPGANVLTF.